The rows below give T cell receptor beta chains drawn from one sample of a study of regulatory T cells in long-lasting Graves disease. TCRdb processed the multiplex PCR reads anew with MiXCR; each CDR3 protein has one entry. The sample includes approximately 250,000 distinct CDR3 sequences, approximately 16% seen only once; the top ten take roughly a fifth. Sequenced here: peripheral blood mononuclear cells (PBMCs), sampled at new diagnosis, from a patient treated with antithyroid drugs. The receptors derive from a female donor with Graves disease. Both conserved end residues are part of each CDR3. The D gene is left open where the match is weak.

D: TRBD2; V: TRBV11-3; J: TRBJ2-1; CDR3: CASSLGVGTRDNEQFF
D: TRBD2; V: TRBV11-1; J: TRBJ2-3; CDR3: CASSSYGTSGYTDTQYF
D: NA; V: TRBV28; J: TRBJ2-5; CDR3: CASSPTAQETQYF
D: NA; V: TRBV18; J: TRBJ2-5; CDR3: CASSPFSRVWETQYF
D: NA; V: TRBV7-3; J: TRBJ2-7; CDR3: CASSQEFLNYEQYF
D: TRBD2; V: TRBV20-1; J: NA; CDR3: CSARPFPGTSGRETQYF
D: TRBD2; V: TRBV18; J: TRBJ2-1; CDR3: CASSPRNSGSGDNEQFF
D: TRBD2; V: TRBV12-5; J: TRBJ2-1; CDR3: CASGLGTSLLDEQFF
D: NA; V: TRBV20-1; J: TRBJ2-1; CDR3: CSARDWGQAAEQFF
D: TRBD1; V: TRBV11-3; J: TRBJ1-2; CDR3: CASSEEAGGYGYTF
D: TRBD1; V: TRBV24-1; J: TRBJ2-7; CDR3: CATSDFRGKQYF
D: NA; V: TRBV29-1; J: TRBJ2-1; CDR3: CSVGLDGAAYNEQFF
D: TRBD1; V: TRBV7-8; J: TRBJ2-1; CDR3: CASSRGTGSNEQFF
D: TRBD1; V: TRBV3-1; J: TRBJ2-7; CDR3: CASRDRTGGYEQYF
D: TRBD2; V: TRBV27; J: TRBJ2-7; CDR3: CASSLVAGGPGEQYF
D: TRBD2; V: TRBV4-3; J: TRBJ2-3; CDR3: CASSLFPSGMGTDTQYF
D: NA; V: TRBV5-6; J: TRBJ2-7; CDR3: CASSGGGLETRVYEQYF
D: TRBD1; V: TRBV30; J: TRBJ1-4; CDR3: CAWSRDSQMQKLFF
D: NA; V: TRBV11-2; J: TRBJ2-3; CDR3: CASSFLSGRWNTDTQYF
D: TRBD1; V: TRBV6-1; J: TRBJ1-2; CDR3: CASKEGAIVGGYGYTF
D: NA; V: TRBV2; J: TRBJ2-7; CDR3: CASSEAVLAYEQYF
D: TRBD2; V: TRBV13; J: TRBJ2-7; CDR3: CASSLLTSGNEQYF
D: TRBD2; V: TRBV20-1; J: TRBJ2-7; CDR3: CSADLAGGTYEQYF
D: NA; V: TRBV20-1; J: TRBJ2-3; CDR3: CSAIQGGSTDTQYF
D: TRBD2; V: TRBV27; J: NA; CDR3: CASRVSGSPSETQYF
D: TRBD1; V: TRBV12-3/TRBV12-4; J: TRBJ1-1; CDR3: CASSLRGVNTEAFF
D: NA; V: TRBV7-2; J: TRBJ2-3; CDR3: CASRAIADTQYF
D: NA; V: TRBV24-1; J: TRBJ1-3; CDR3: CATTVWGTGNTIYF
D: NA; V: TRBV20-1; J: TRBJ1-2; CDR3: CSAGDSDYGYTF
D: TRBD2; V: TRBV15; J: TRBJ2-3; CDR3: CATSSPGTSGSTDTQYF
D: TRBD2; V: TRBV20-1; J: TRBJ2-2; CDR3: CSARDPLAAQTGELFF
D: NA; V: TRBV2; J: TRBJ1-6; CDR3: CASSLGVANSPLHF
D: TRBD1; V: TRBV12-3/TRBV12-4; J: TRBJ2-7; CDR3: CASRLQGANPYEQYF
D: NA; V: TRBV15; J: TRBJ1-2; CDR3: CATSPRVGVTNYGYTF
D: NA; V: TRBV6-2/TRBV6-3; J: TRBJ2-1; CDR3: CASSYSREKGYNEQFF
D: TRBD2; V: TRBV3-1; J: TRBJ2-3; CDR3: CASGGAGVATDTQYF
D: TRBD1; V: TRBV28; J: TRBJ1-5; CDR3: CASRQGIGQPQHF
D: TRBD2; V: TRBV20-1; J: TRBJ2-3; CDR3: CSATSGVTADTQYF
D: NA; V: TRBV27; J: TRBJ1-1; CDR3: CASSLSYRAPGTGFTEAFF
D: TRBD2; V: TRBV6-1; J: TRBJ2-3; CDR3: CASSPTSGRFTDTQYF
D: NA; V: TRBV20-1; J: TRBJ2-7; CDR3: CSARDQDSYEQYF
D: NA; V: TRBV19; J: TRBJ1-5; CDR3: CASSIEVGAHQPQHF
D: NA; V: TRBV7-6; J: TRBJ2-3; CDR3: CASSPPGVPDTQYF
D: NA; V: TRBV19; J: TRBJ2-5; CDR3: CASSDRETETQYF
D: TRBD2; V: TRBV7-9; J: TRBJ2-1; CDR3: CASERGDYNEQFF
D: NA; V: TRBV2; J: TRBJ1-5; CDR3: CASRVGRGARNNQPQHF
D: NA; V: TRBV12-3/TRBV12-4; J: TRBJ2-3; CDR3: CASRPIGLTPSTDTQYF
D: NA; V: TRBV29-1; J: TRBJ1-1; CDR3: CSVEGRGMNTEAFF
D: TRBD2; V: TRBV6-1; J: TRBJ2-2; CDR3: CAIGTMNTGELFF
D: TRBD1; V: TRBV5-6; J: TRBJ2-7; CDR3: CASSSDRGNYEQYF
D: NA; V: TRBV28; J: TRBJ2-7; CDR3: CASTSPTGQLEQYF
D: TRBD1; V: TRBV30; J: TRBJ2-7; CDR3: CAWTRQGTNYEQYF
D: TRBD2; V: TRBV7-9; J: TRBJ2-5; CDR3: CATQSSGRAGETQYF
D: NA; V: TRBV20-1; J: TRBJ2-1; CDR3: CSASLRRDNEQFF
D: TRBD1; V: TRBV7-9; J: TRBJ2-7; CDR3: CASSLGPGQGNGEQYF